One and the same sample provided the 25 T cell receptor beta chains below, sequenced in a study of blood T cell repertoires in COVID-19. TCRdb keeps only in-frame clones here, not all; method: immunoSEQ multiplex PCR. The sample includes around 400,000 clones, roughly 90% of them seen just once. Sequenced input: PBMCs or T cells enriched from blood (not recorded which). The receptors were sampled from a woman younger than 35 who had been exposed to COVID-19.

The V gene is TRBV6-2 or TRBV6-3, the J gene TRBJ1-1; weak D call: TRBD1 (5 bases). Looked up from germline, CDR1 is MNHEY and CDR2 is SVGEGT. The CDR3 totals 14 residues. Between the trimmed V and J ends, which lost 6 bases and 3 bases, there was a span of 14 bases. The CDR3 is CASSLRGRDTEAFF. Written as DNA, the CDR3 is TGTGCCAGCAGCCTTCGGGGGAGAGACACTGAAGCTTTCTTT.

This sequence joins TRBV7-8 and TRBJ2-7; TRBD2 matches 9 bases. The J segment lost 0 bases and the V segment lost 8 bases, leaving 5 bases of the junction unmatched. Germline V gene data show CDR1 as SGHVS and CDR2 as FQNEAQ. This CDR3 spans 14 amino acids. The CDR3 region is CASGLALSSYEQYF. As DNA, the CDR3 is TGTGCCAGCGGACTAGCGTTGAGCTCCTACGAGCAGTACTTC.

This clone was recorded a few times. CDR3 DNA sequence: TGTGCCAGCAGTTCCCGCCGGACAGAAAATAGCAATCAGCCCCAGCATTTT. This encodes CASSSRRTENSNQPQHF. This chain links TRBV28 with TRBJ1-5, with D perhaps matching TRBD1 (6 bases). CDR1 and CDR2 from the germline V gene are MDHEN and SYDVKM. The CDR3 loop spans 17 amino acids. V gave up 4 bases and J gave up 0 bases, with 16 bases separating them.

This chain links TRBV20-1 with TRBJ2-7; 10 nucleotides match TRBD1. The CDR3 contains 13 residues. V shed 3 bases and J 4 bases; nucleotides not matched to a gene: 3. Germline V lookup: CDR1 DFQATT, CDR2 SNEGSKA (reference sequence). CDR3 DNA sequence: TGCAGTGCTAGTCGGACAGGGGGGTACGAGCAGTACTTC. This translates into CSASRTGGYEQYF.

Written as DNA, the CDR3 is TGCAGCGTTGGCCCAGGACAGGCGATCACCGGGGAGCTGTTTTTT. Its translation: CSVGPGQAITGELFF. This sequence joins TRBV29-1 and TRBJ2-2; 7 bases fit TRBD1. Germline values: CDR1 SQVTM, CDR2 ANQGSEA. The J segment lost 4 bases and the V segment lost 4 bases, leaving 9 bases of the junction unmatched. The CDR3 covers 15 residues.

The CDR3: CASLAGGGYEQYF. The CDR3 region has the DNA TGTGCCAGCCTAGCGGGAGGCGGTTACGAGCAGTACTTC. The V and J genes are TRBV28 and TRBJ2-7, with TRBD2 matching 11 bases. V lost 8 bases and J lost 4; bases outside the gene matches: 4. The germline gives CDR1 MDHEN, CDR2 SYDVKM. CDR3 length: 13 residues.

The genes are TRBV27 and TRBJ1-2; the D gene is possibly TRBD1 (5 bases). The germline gives CDR1 MNHEY, CDR2 SMNVEV (reference sequence). V was pared by 2 bases and J by 3 bases, with 7 bases between. This CDR3 has 13 amino acids. DNA of the CDR3: TGTGCCAGCAGTTTAGCCAGGGACTATGGCTACACCTTC. Its protein is CASSLARDYGYTF.

This clone was seen a single time. A junction boundary mismatches the germline segment, possibly from a read error. V is TRBV7-7 and J is TRBJ1-3; no reliable D call. The CDR3 extends over 15 amino acids. Per germline, CDR1 SSHAT and CDR2 FNYEAQ (reference sequence). CDR3 coding DNA: TGTGCTAGCAGCTTAGCGCCGGGCTCTGGAAACACCATATATTTT. Protein sequence: CASSLAPGSGNTIYF. The full variable domain, with the rest looked up from reference TRBV7-7 and TRBJ1-3, is GAGVSQSPRYKVTKRGQDVTLRCDPISSHATLYWYQQALGQGPEFLTYFNYEAQPDKSGLPSDRFSAERPEGSISTLTIQRTEQRDSAMYRCASSLAPGSGNTIYFGEGSWLTVV.

Here the CDR3 reads CASNSDRGAPFSNQPQHF. DNA for the CDR3: TGTGCCAGTAATTCGGACAGGGGCGCTCCGTTTAGCAATCAGCCCCAGCATTTT. The rearrangement joins TRBV19 to TRBJ1-5; TRBD1 agrees at 9 bases. Germline V CDR1 and CDR2: LNHDA, SQIVND (reference sequence). Trimming took 7 bases from V and 0 from J; bases not matched to a gene: 13. The CDR3 is made up of 18 amino acids.

This rearrangement joins TRBV10-3 to TRBJ1-3; the match to TRBD1 covers 10 bases. The V gene end was trimmed by 3 bases and the J gene end by 5 bases; junction bases not matched to a gene: 7. Germline loops: CDR1 ENHRY, CDR2 SYGVKD. This CDR3 region has 16 residues. Here the CDR3 DNA reads TGTGCCATCAGTGAAGCGGGACAGGGGACGCGAAACACCATATATTTT. Translating gives CAISEAGQGTRNTIYF.

The rearrangement links TRBV5-5 to TRBJ1-1, with TRBD1 identical over 8 bases. V lost 4 bases to trimming and J lost 0 bases; unmatched junction nucleotides: 5. The CDR3 is 15 amino acids. Germline-derived CDR1 and CDR2 are SGHKS and YYEKEE (reference sequence). CDR3 bases: TGTGCCAGCAGCCGGACAGGGTGGATGAACACTGAAGCTTTCTTT. It translates to CASSRTGWMNTEAFF.

This chain links TRBV7-9 with TRBJ1-3; D is unresolved. CDR3 length: 15 amino acids. Trimming shortened V by 6 bases and J by 0 bases, and 12 bases separated the two germline ends. CDR1 is SEHNR and CDR2 is FQNEAQ in the germline V gene (reference sequence). The CDR3 coding sequence is TGTGCCAGCAGTTCTACCCCGATCTCTGGAAACACCATATATTTT. It specifies CASSSTPISGNTIYF.

The genes are TRBV9 and TRBJ1-2; TRBD1 agrees at 7 bases. The V gene's germline CDR1 is SGDLS and CDR2 YYNGEE. The length of the CDR3 is 12 residues. Trimming at V came to 3 bases and at J to 8 bases, leaving 4 bases not matched to a gene. CDR3 DNA sequence: TGTGCCAGCAGCGCCACAGGGGAAGGCTACACCTTC. This codes for CASSATGEGYTF.

This chain uses TRBV18 with TRBJ2-7; 11 bases line up with TRBD2. CDR1 is KGHSH and CDR2 is LQKENI in the germline V gene. The CDR3 has 12 amino acids. The CDR3 is CTSGGRYYEQYF. For the CDR3, the DNA is TGTACTAGCGGGGGCCGCTACTACGAGCAGTACTTC.

In regard to this clone: The sample holds other DNA sequences that translate to the same CDR3. The V call is TRBV2, the J call TRBJ1-2, with 8 nucleotides matching TRBD1. The CDR3 consists of 13 residues. The junction had 5 bases not matched to a gene; V was cut back by 6 bases and J by 5 bases. Germline values: CDR1 SNHLY, CDR2 FYNNEI. CDR3 sequence: CASSPGTGYGYTF. For the CDR3, the DNA is TGTGCCAGCAGCCCCGGGACAGGTTATGGCTACACCTTC.

The rearrangement links TRBV6-4 to TRBJ2-3; 8 bases line up with TRBD2. Germline assignment: CDR1 MRHNA and CDR2 SNTAGT. Trimming removed 2 bases from V and 6 bases from J; junction bases left unmatched: 7. The CDR3 is 15 residues long. The CDR3 sequence: CASSDKIGGGDTQYF. The CDR3 nucleotides read TGTGCCAGCAGTGACAAAATCGGCGGGGGGGATACGCAGTATTTT.

The CDR3 is CASSSRTGGNQPQHF. For the CDR3, the DNA is TGTGCCAGCAGTTCCCGGACAGGGGGCAATCAGCCCCAGCATTTT. This rearrangement joins TRBV28 to TRBJ1-5; 9 bases agree with TRBD1. Germline CDR1 and CDR2: MDHEN and SYDVKM. The CDR3 loop spans 15 amino acids. J was trimmed by 2 bases and V by 4 bases; bases with no gene match: 3.

The V and J genes are TRBV28 and TRBJ1-2; no firm D call. Trimming took off 4 bases at V and 2 bases at J, with 17 bases between the two ends. Germline V lookup: CDR1 MDHEN, CDR2 SYDVKM. The CDR3 consists of 16 residues. CDR3 sequence reads: CASSWSGMTKNYGYTF. In DNA, the CDR3 is TGTGCCAGCAGTTGGAGCGGAATGACAAAAAACTATGGCTACACCTTC.

The chain joins TRBV6-5 to TRBJ1-2, with 9 bases that match TRBD1. Germline V gene lookup returns CDR1 MNHEY and CDR2 SVGAGI. V dropped 9 bases and J dropped 6; count of bases not matched to a gene: 5. The CDR3 is 12 residues long. The CDR3 region has the DNA TGTGCCAGAAGGGACAGGGCGGATGGCTACACCTTC. It is translated as CARRDRADGYTF.

The rearrangement links TRBV13 to TRBJ2-3; TRBD2 is a possible D gene (6 bases). The length of the CDR3 is 16 residues. Trimming removed 5 bases at V and 2 bases at J, with 17 bases between. The germline V gene has CDR1 PRHDT and CDR2 FYEKMQ (reference sequence). The DNA of the CDR3 is TGTGCCAGCAGCGGCGGGACTCCGAAGAACACAGATACGCAGTATTTT. Amino acid sequence: CASSGGTPKNTDTQYF.

J is TRBJ1-1 and V is TRBV27; a possible D gene is TRBD1 (5 bases). V was cut by 4 bases and J by 1 base, with 10 bases left in between. CDR1 is MNHEY and CDR2 is SMNVEV in the germline V gene (reference sequence). The CDR3 consists of 14 residues. The CDR3 loop reads CASSSPGGNTEAFF. The CDR3 region has the DNA TGTGCCAGCAGTTCCCCGGGGGGGAACACTGAAGCTTTCTTT.

This clone has more than one count but fewer than ten. The chain joins TRBV11-2 to TRBJ1-5, with D possibly matching TRBD1 (6 bases). Germline CDR1 is SGHAT and CDR2 is FQNNGV. Trimming shortened V by 5 bases and J by 6 bases, and 17 bases separated the two germline ends. This CDR3 spans 15 amino acids. The CDR3 region has the DNA TGTGCCAGCAGCCTAGGGGGGGGATCCAGTCAGCCCCAGCATTTT. This gives the protein CASSLGGGSSQPQHF.

The J gene is TRBJ2-7, the V gene TRBV28; possible D gene TRBD1, 6 bases. The V gene lost 3 bases and the J gene lost 0 bases, with 21 bases spanning the gap. CDR1 MDHEN and CDR2 SYDVKM come from the germline V gene. This CDR3 has 18 residues. Here the CDR3 DNA reads TGTGCCAGCAGTTTGAATTGGGGATCGACAGGTACCTCCTACGAGCAGTACTTC. Amino acids: CASSLNWGSTGTSYEQYF. Based on the CDR3 plus reference TRBV28 and TRBJ2-7, the full variable domain is DVKVTQSSRYLVKRTGEKVFLECVQDMDHENMFWYRQDPGLGLRLIYFSYDVKMKEKGDIPEGYSVSREKKERFSLILESASTNQTSMYLCASSLNWGSTGTSYEQYFGPGTRLTVT.

The CDR3 spells CASRSTGSRTDTQYF. The DNA of the CDR3 is TGTGCCAGCAGAAGTACAGGGTCAAGGACAGATACGCAGTATTTT. The chain employs TRBV3-1 (or the pseudogene TRBV3-2) and TRBJ2-3, with a tentative D call TRBD1 (6 bases). Germline loops: CDR1 LGHDT, CDR2 YNNKEL (reference sequence). With 6 bases removed from V and 3 bases from J, the gap between germline ends came to 16 bases. The CDR3 has 15 amino acids.

The gene calls are TRBV19 and TRBJ2-7; TRBD2 agrees at 11 bases. This CDR3 contains 16 residues. Trimming took 5 bases from V and 1 from J; bases not matched to a gene: 7. The germline CDR1 and CDR2 sequences are LNHDA and SQIVND (reference sequence). For the CDR3, the DNA is TGTGCCAGTAGTCCGGGACTAGCGGAGGCTTCCTACGAGCAGTACTTC. Translating gives CASSPGLAEASYEQYF.